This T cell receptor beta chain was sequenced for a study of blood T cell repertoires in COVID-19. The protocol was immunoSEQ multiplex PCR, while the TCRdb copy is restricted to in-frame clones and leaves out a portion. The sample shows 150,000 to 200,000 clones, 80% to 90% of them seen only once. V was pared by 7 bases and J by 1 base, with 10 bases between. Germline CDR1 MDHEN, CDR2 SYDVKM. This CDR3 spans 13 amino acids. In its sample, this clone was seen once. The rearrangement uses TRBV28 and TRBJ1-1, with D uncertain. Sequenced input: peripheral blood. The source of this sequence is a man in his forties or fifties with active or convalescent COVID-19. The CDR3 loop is CASKHPGNTEAFF. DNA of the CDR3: TGTGCCAGCAAACACCCGGGGAACACTGAAGCTTTCTTT.